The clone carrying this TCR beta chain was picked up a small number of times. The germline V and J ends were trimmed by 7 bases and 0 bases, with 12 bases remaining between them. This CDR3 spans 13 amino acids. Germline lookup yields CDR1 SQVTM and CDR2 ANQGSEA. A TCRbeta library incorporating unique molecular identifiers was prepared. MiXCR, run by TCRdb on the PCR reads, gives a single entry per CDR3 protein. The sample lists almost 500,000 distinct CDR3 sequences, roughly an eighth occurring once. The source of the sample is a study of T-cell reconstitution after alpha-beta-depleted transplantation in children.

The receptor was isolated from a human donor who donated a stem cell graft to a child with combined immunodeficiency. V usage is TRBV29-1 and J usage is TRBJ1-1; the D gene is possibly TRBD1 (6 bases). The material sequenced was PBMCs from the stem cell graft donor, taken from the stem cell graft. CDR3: CSARGQLNTEAFF. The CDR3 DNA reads TGCAGCGCCCGCGGACAGCTGAACACTGAAGCTTTCTTT.